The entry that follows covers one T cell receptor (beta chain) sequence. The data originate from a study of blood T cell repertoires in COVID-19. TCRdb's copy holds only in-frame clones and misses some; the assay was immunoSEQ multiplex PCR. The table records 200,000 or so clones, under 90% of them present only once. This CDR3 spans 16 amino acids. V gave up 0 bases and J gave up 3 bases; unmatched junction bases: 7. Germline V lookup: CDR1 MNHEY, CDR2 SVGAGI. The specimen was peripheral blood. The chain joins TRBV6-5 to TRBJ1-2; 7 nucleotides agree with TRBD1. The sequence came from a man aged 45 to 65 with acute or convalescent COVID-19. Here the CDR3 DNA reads TGTGCCAGCAGTTACTCTTCCACCGGGACAGACTATGGCTACACCTTC. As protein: CASSYSSTGTDYGYTF.